This T cell receptor beta chain was obtained from a study of T-cell reconstitution after alpha-beta-depleted transplantation in children. Construction of the TCRbeta library involved unique molecular identifiers. In TCRdb, the PCR reads were re-called with MiXCR into one record per CDR3 protein. The sample shows over 400,000 distinct CDR3 sequences, around 12% of them seen only once. Trimming took 6 bases from V and 15 from J, leaving 15 bases between them. Per the germline V gene, CDR1 is SQVTM and CDR2 is ANQGSEA. CDR3 length equals 10 residues. V is TRBV29-1 and J is TRBJ2-1, with D maybe TRBD1 (6 bases). Sequencing was performed on PBMCs from the stem cell graft donor, taken from the stem cell graft. The TCR originated in a human donor who donated a stem cell graft to a child with combined immunodeficiency. Here the CDR3 reads CSVLDSSPFF. In DNA, the CDR3 is TGCAGCGTGCTGGACAGTTCTCCGTTCTTC.